This TCR beta chain was sequenced during a study of T-cell memory formation after mild COVID-19. At the level of the study: Largely donor-specific TCR clusters were found.

V was clipped by 5 bases and J by 0 bases; unmatched bases: 14. The CDR3 extends over 18 amino acids. Germline V gene sequence: CDR1 SGHAT, CDR2 FQNNGV. MiXCR, applied by TCRdb to the 5' RACE reads, yields one record per CDR3 protein. The sample has under 650,000 distinct CDR3 sequences; more than 15% are singletons. This sequence originates from an adult woman who had mild COVID-19 (a few samples of this study predate the infection). Cell type and time point are not known. V and J are TRBV11-2 and TRBJ2-7, with 9 bases fitting TRBD2. Sequenced input: PBMCs or a T cell subset sorted from them (not recorded which). Written as DNA, the CDR3 is TGTGCCAGCAGCGGATATAGCGGGGGCCTGGGTCCCTCCTACGAGCAGTACTTC. Protein sequence: CASSGYSGGLGPSYEQYF.